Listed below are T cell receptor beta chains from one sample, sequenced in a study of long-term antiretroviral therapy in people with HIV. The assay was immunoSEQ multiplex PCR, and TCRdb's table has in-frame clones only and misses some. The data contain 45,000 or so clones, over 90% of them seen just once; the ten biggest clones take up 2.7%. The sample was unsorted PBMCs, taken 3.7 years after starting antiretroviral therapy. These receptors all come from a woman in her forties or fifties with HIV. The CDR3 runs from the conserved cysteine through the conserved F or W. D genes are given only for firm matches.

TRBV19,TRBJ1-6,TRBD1,CASTSRDRDNSPLHF,TGTGCCAGTACCAGCCGGGACAGGGACAATTCACCCCTCCACTTT
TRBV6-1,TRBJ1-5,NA,CASSAPSRGNQPQHF,TGTGCCAGCAGTGCCCCCTCCCGGGGCAATCAGCCCCAGCATTTT
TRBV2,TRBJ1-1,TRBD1,CASSEYKGGAAFF,TGTGCCAGCAGTGAATATAAAGGGGGCGCGGCTTTCTTT
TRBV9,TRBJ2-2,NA,CASSVDSDTNTGELFF,TGTGCCAGCAGCGTAGATAGCGATACGAACACCGGGGAGCTGTTTTTT
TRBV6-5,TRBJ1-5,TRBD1,CASSSFGQGPQHF,TGTGCCAGCAGTTCATTTGGACAGGGACCCCAGCATTTT
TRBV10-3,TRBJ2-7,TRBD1,CAISVPGQGASYEQYF,TGTGCCATCAGTGTACCGGGACAGGGGGCATCCTACGAGCAGTACTTC
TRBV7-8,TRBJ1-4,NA,CASSFRADTSELFF,TGTGCCAGCAGCTTCAGGGCAGACACGTCGGAACTGTTTTTT
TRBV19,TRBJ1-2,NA,CASSMGGISDGYTF,TGTGCCAGTAGTATGGGTGGGATATCGGATGGCTACACCTTC
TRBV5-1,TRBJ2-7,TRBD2,CASSWTSGGTYEQYF,TGCGCCAGCAGCTGGACTAGCGGGGGCACCTACGAGCAGTACTTC
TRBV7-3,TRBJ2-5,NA,CASSLVGGEGETQYF,TGTGCCAGCTCCTTAGTGGGGGGAGAAGGAGAGACCCAGTACTTC
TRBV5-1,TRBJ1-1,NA,CASSELTGPNTEAFF,TGCGCCAGCAGCGAGTTGACAGGACCTAACACTGAAGCTTTCTTT
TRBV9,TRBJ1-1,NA,CASSVQQYTEAFF,TGTGCCAGCAGCGTACAACAGTACACTGAAGCTTTCTTT
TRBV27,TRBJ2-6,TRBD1,CASRDRQGAGANVLTF,TGTGCCAGCCGGGACAGGCAAGGTGCTGGGGCCAACGTCCTGACTTTC
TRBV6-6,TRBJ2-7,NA,CASSYGYDEQYF,TGTGCCAGCAGTTACGGCTACGACGAGCAGTACTTC
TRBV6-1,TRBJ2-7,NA,CASSEGYYYEQYF,TGTGCCAGCAGTGAAGGGTATTACTACGAGCAGTACTTC
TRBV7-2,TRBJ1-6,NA,CASSQQGSSPLHF,TGTGCCAGCAGTCAACAAGGGAGCTCACCCCTCCACTTT